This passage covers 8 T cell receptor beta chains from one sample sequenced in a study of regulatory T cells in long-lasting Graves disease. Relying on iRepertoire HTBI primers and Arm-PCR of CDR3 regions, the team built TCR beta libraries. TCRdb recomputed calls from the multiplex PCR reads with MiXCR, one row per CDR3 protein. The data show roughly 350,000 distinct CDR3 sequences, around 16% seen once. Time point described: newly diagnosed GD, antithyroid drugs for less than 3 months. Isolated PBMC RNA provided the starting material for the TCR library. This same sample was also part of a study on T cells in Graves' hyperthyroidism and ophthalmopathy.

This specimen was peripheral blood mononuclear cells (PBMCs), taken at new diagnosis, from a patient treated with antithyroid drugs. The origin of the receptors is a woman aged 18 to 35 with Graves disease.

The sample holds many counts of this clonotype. CDR3 DNA: TGTGCCAGCAGCCCAGGGACAGGGGAAGGCTACACCTTC. Translation gives CASSPGTGEGYTF. The V gene is TRBV7-3, the J gene TRBJ1-2, with 10 bases aligning to TRBD1. CDR1 and CDR2 (germline): SGHTA, FQGTGA. The CDR3 has 13 amino acids. With 5 bases clipped from V and 8 bases from J, the junction kept 5 bases outside the gene matches.

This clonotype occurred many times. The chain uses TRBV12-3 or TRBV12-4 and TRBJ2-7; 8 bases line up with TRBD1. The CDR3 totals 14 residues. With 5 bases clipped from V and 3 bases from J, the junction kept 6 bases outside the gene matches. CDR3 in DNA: TGTGCCAGCAGTCCGAGACAGGGGTTCTACGAGCAGTACTTC. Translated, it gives CASSPRQGFYEQYF.

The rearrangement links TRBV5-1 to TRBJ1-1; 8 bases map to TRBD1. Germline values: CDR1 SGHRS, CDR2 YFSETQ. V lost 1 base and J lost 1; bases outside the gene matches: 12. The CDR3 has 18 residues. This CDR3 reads CASSLIGSAGTGNTEAFF. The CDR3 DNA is TGCGCCAGCAGCTTGATCGGCTCCGCCGGGACAGGGAACACTGAAGCTTTCTTT.

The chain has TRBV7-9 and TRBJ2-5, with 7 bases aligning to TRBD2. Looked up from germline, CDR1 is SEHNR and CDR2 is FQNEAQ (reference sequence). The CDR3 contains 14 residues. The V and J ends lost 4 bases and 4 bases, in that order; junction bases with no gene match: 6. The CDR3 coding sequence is TGTGCCAGCAGCTCGGGAGGAAAGATAGAGACCCAGTACTTC. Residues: CASSSGGKIETQYF.

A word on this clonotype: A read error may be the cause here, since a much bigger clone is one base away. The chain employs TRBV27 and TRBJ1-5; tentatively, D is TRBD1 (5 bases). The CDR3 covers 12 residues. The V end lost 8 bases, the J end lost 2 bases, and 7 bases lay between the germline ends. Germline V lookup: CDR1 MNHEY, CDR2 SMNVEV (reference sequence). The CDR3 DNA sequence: TGTGCCAGCGGGGCGGGCAATCAGCCCCAGCATTTT. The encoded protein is CASGAGNQPQHF.

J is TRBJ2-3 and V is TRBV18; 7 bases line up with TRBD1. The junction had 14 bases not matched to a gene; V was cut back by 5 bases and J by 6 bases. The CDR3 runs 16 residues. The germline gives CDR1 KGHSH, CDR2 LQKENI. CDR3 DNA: TGTGCCAGCTCAACGTTACCGGGACAGTCGGGCGATACGCAGTATTTT. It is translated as CASSTLPGQSGDTQYF.

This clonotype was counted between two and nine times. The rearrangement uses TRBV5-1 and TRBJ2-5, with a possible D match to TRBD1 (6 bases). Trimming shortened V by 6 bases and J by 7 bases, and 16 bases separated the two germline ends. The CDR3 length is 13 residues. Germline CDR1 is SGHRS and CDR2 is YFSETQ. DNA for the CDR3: TGCGCCAGCACCTATCCCGGCAGGGGGACCCAGTACTTC. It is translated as CASTYPGRGTQYF.

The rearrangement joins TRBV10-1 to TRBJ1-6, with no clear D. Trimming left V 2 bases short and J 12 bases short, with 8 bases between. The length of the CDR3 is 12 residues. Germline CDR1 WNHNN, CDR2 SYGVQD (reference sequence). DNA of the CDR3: TGCGCCAGCAGTGAGATCTCGGGACCCCTCCACTTT. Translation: CASSEISGPLHF.